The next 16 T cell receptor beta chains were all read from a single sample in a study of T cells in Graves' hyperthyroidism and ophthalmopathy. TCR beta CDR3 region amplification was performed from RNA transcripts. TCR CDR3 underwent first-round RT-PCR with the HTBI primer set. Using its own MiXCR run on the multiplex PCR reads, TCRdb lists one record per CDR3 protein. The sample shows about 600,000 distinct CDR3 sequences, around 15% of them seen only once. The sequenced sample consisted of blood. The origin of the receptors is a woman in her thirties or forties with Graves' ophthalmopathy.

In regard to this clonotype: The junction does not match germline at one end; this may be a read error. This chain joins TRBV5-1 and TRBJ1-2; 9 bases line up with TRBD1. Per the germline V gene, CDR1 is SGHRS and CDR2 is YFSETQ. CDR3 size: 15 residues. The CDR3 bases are TGTGCCAGCAGCTCTGGGACAGGGTATGGCTATGGCTACACCTTC. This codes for CASSSGTGYGYGYTF.

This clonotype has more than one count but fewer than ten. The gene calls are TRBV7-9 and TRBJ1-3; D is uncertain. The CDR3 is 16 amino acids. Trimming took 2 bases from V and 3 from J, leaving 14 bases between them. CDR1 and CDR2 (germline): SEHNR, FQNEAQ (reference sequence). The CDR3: CASSLWIRLDGNTIYF. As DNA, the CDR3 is TGTGCCAGCAGCTTATGGATTAGACTAGATGGAAACACCATATATTTT.

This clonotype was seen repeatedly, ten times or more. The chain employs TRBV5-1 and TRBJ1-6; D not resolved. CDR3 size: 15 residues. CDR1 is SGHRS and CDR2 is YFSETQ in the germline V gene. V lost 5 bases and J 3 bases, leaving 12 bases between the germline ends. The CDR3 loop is CASSQGWDYNSPLHF. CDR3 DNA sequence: TGCGCCAGCAGTCAAGGATGGGACTATAATTCACCCCTCCACTTT.

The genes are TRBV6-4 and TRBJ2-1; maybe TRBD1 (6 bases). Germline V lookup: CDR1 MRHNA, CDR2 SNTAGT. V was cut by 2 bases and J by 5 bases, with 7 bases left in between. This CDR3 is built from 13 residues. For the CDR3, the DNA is TGTGCCAGCAGTGACCGGGACAACAATGAGCAGTTCTTC. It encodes CASSDRDNNEQFF.

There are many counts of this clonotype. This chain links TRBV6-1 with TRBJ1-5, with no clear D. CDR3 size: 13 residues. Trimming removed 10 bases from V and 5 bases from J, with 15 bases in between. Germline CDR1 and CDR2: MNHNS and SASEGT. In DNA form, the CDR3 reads TGTGCCACCAAAGGGAGCGGGGATCAGCCCCAGCATTTT. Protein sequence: CATKGSGDQPQHF.

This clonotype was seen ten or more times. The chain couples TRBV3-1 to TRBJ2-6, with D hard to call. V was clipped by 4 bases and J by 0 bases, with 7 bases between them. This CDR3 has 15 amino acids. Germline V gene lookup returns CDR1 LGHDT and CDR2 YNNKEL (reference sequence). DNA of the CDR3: TGTGCCAGCAGCCCGCACAGCTCTGGGGCCAACGTCCTGACTTTC. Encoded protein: CASSPHSSGANVLTF.

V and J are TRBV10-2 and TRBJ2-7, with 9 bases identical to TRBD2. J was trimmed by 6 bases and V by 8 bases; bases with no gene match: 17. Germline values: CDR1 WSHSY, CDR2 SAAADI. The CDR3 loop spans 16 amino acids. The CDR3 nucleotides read TGCGCCAGCGCAACGTTTGGAGTGGGGACTAGCAGCGAGCAGTACTTC. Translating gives CASATFGVGTSSEQYF.

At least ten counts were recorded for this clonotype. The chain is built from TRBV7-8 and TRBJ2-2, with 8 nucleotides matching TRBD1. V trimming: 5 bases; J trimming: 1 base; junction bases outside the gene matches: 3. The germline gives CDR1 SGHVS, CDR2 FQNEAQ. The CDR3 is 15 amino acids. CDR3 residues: CASSQTGGNTGELFF. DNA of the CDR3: TGTGCCAGCAGCCAAACAGGGGGGAACACCGGGGAGCTGTTTTTT. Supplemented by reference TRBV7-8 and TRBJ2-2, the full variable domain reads GAGVSQSPRYKVAKRGQDVALRCDPISGHVSLFWYQQALGQGPEFLTYFQNEAQLDKSGLPSDRFFAERPEGSVSTLKIQRTQQEDSAVYLCASSQTGGNTGELFFGEGSRLTVL.

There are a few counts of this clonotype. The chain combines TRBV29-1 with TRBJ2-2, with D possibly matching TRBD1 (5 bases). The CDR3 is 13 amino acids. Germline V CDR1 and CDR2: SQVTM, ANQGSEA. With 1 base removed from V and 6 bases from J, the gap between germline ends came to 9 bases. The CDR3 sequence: CSVEGQHSGELFF. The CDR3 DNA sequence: TGCAGCGTTGAAGGACAGCATTCCGGGGAGCTGTTTTTT.

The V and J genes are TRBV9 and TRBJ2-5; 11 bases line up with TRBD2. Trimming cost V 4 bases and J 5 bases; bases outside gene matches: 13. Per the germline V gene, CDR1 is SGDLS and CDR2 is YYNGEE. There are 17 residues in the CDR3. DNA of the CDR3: TGTGCCAGCAGCCCTCAACGCACTAGCGGGAGTACCGAGACCCAGTACTTC. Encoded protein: CASSPQRTSGSTETQYF.

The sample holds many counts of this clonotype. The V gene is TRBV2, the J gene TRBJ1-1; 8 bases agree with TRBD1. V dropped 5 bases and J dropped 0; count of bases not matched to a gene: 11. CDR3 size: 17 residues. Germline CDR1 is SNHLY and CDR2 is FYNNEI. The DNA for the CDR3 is TGTGCCAGCAGTACCGGGACAGGAGGTGTCATGAACACTGAAGCTTTCTTT. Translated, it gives CASSTGTGGVMNTEAFF. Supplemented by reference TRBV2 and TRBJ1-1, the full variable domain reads EPEVTQTPSHQVTQMGQEVILRCVPISNHLYFYWYRQILGQKVEFLVSFYNNEISEKSEIFDDQFSVERPDGSNFTLKIRSTKLEDSAMYFCASSTGTGGVMNTEAFFGQGTRLTVV.

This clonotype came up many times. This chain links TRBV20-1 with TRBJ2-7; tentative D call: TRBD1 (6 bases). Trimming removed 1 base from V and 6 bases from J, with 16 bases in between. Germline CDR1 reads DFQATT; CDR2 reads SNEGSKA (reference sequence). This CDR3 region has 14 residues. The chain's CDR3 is CSARGTGSVGEQYF. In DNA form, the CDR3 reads TGCAGTGCTAGAGGAACAGGGTCGGTTGGCGAGCAGTACTTC.

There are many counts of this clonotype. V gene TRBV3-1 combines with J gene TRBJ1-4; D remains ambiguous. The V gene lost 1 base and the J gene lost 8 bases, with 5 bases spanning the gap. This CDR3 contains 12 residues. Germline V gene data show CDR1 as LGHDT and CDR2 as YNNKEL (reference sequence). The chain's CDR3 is CASSQVKEKLFF. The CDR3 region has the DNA TGTGCCAGCAGCCAAGTGAAAGAAAAACTGTTTTTT.

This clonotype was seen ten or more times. The CDR3 region has the DNA TGTGCCAGCAGTTACGGGGAAAGCGGGAGCACAGATACGCAGTATTTT. Translated, it gives CASSYGESGSTDTQYF. The chain couples TRBV6-2 or TRBV6-3 to TRBJ2-3, with D tentatively TRBD2 (6 bases). The CDR3 has 16 residues. Per the germline V gene, CDR1 is MNHEY and CDR2 is SVGEGT. V was cut by 2 bases and J by 0 bases, with 12 bases left in between.

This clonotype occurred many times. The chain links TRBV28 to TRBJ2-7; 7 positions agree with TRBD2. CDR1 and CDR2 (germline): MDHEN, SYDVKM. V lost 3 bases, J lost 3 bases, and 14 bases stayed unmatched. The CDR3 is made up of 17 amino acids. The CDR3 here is CASSFHQGGGGDYEQYF. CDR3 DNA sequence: TGTGCCAGCAGTTTTCATCAGGGCGGGGGTGGAGACTACGAGCAGTACTTC.

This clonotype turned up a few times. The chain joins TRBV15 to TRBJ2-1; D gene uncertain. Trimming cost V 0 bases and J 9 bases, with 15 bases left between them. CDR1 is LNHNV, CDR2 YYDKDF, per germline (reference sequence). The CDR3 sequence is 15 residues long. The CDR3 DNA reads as TGTGCCACCAGCAGAGATCCCTTTAACTCACCTGAGCAGTTCTTC. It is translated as CATSRDPFNSPEQFF. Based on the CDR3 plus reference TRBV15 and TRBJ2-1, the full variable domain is DAMVIQNPRYQVTQFGKPVTLSCSQTLNHNVMYWYQQKSSQAPKLLFHYYDKDFNNEADTPDNFQSRRPNTSFCFLDIRSPGLGDTAMYLCATSRDPFNSPEQFFGPGTRLTVL.